The present T cell receptor beta chain was sequenced within a study of chemoradiotherapy in HPV16-positive cancers. Germline V gene sequence: CDR1 SNHLY, CDR2 FYNNEI. V gave up 1 base and J gave up 7 bases, with 11 bases separating them. This CDR3 is 14 amino acids long. Only in-frame clones appear in the TCRdb table, and some are missing; sequencing was by immunoSEQ multiplex PCR. Seen here are roughly 16,000 clones, 90% observed once, and the top ten hold 11% to 15%. Findings and caveats of the study: Non-HPV-specific T cells did not expand in tumors during treatment, whereas candidate HPV-specific clones and E7-related motifs did.

A word on this clone: The antigen is undetermined.

Over chemoradiotherapy, repertoires were sampled more than once. This sequence joins TRBV2 and TRBJ2-1; TRBD2 might be the D (5 bases). Sequences were derived from blood, sampled from a patient who underwent chemoradiotherapy. This receptor was obtained from a human donor with HPV-associated anogenital cancer. The CDR3 DNA follows: TGTGCCAGCAGTGAAGACCGGGGTAGAAATGAGCAGTTCTTC. It is translated as CASSEDRGRNEQFF.